This T cell receptor (beta chain) was profiled in a study of T cells in Graves' hyperthyroidism and ophthalmopathy. Study-level points and caveats: Separation of ophthalmopathy from stable hyperthyroidism was achieved by a 13 V-J model. Most thyroid-expanded clonotypes above 0.001 were also found in blood. The model predicted ophthalmopathy a median around 6.5 months before onset.

This clonotype showed up many times. The antigen remains undetermined. The V gene's germline CDR1 is SGHRS and CDR2 YFSETQ. V gave up 4 bases and J gave up 6 bases, with 17 bases separating them. This CDR3 is 15 amino acids long. Regions amplified from RNA transcripts were the TCR beta CDR3 regions. The HTBI set primed first-round TCR CDR3 RT-PCR. Each CDR3 protein is one row after TCRdb ran MiXCR on the multiplex PCR reads. The data contain 370,000 or so distinct CDR3 sequences, approximately 13% of them singletons. This receptor was taken from a man aged 25 to 40 with Graves' hyperthyroidism that later progressed to Graves' ophthalmopathy. Sequenced sample: blood. The chain combines TRBV5-1 with TRBJ1-5, with TRBD1 as a possible D gene (5 bases). This CDR3 is CASSPGVRDGQPQHF. The CDR3, as DNA: TGCGCCAGCAGCCCGGGGGTCCGGGACGGTCAGCCCCAGCATTTT.